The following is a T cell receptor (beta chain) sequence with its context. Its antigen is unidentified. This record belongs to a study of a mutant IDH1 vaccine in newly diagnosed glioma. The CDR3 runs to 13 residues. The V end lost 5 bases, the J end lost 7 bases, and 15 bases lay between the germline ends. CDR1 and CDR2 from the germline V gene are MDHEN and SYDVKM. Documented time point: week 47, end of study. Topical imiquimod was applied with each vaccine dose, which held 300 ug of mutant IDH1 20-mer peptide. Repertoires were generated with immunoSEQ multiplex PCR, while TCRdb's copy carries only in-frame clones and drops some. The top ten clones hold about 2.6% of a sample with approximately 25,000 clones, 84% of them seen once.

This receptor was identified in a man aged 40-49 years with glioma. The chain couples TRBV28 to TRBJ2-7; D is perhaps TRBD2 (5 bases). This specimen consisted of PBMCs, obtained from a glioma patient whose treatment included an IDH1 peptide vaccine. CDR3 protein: CASSPGQSGEQYF. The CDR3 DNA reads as TGTGCCAGCAGTCCTGGGCAGTCGGGGGAGCAGTACTTC.